The clone carrying this TCR beta chain was seen many times. This record comes from a study of CD8+CD57+ T cells in acquired aplastic anemia. The CDR3 length is 15 residues. Unmatched junction bases numbered 8, after V lost 5 bases and J lost 4 bases. CDR1 and CDR2 from the germline V gene are SGHVS and FNYEAQ. CDR3 and TCR beta VDJ profiling relied on a genomic DNA template. TCRdb reprocessed the reads via MiXCR and lists one record per CDR3 protein. Of 150,000 or so distinct CDR3 sequences listed, around 48% were seen once; the top ten hold around 3%. In patients chosen for sequencing, flow cytometry had shown CD8+CD57+ cell expansion.

This chain links TRBV7-6 with TRBJ1-1; TRBD1 agrees at 9 bases. Input material: sorted CD4+, CD8+, or CD8+CD57+ T cells (not recorded which) from PBMCs. The receptor was isolated from a human donor with aplastic anemia. The CDR3 DNA follows: TGTGCCAGCAGCGGCATACAGGGGGCCGGCACTGAAGCTTTCTTT. It is translated as CASSGIQGAGTEAFF.